The present entry profiles one T cell receptor (beta chain) with its context. Its target is not known. These data belong to a study of cytomegalovirus exposure and HLA in healthy donors. About the study: Under 90% of more than 300 genotyped donors fell in the Caucasian-associated ancestry cluster. Study results and caveats: Reported results showed that the classifier diagnosed cytomegalovirus status with high specificity and sensitivity. Judged likely to be a sequencing artifact was a cluster of highly shared sequence variants. An analysis that came later showed most CMV-associated TCR beta chains appearing HLA-restricted.

The CDR3 loop spans 14 amino acids. CDR1 and CDR2 from the germline V gene are SGHRS and YFSETQ. V was shortened by 4 bases and J by 3 bases, with 14 bases between the two germline ends. The PCR contained 60 Vbeta and 13 Jbeta primers. The protocol was immunoSEQ multiplex PCR, while the TCRdb copy is restricted to in-frame clones and leaves out a portion. The sample has more than 150,000 clones, about three quarters seen once. Sequenced: PBMCs. The receptor was derived from a woman aged 45 to 65 in good health and CMV-seropositive. V usage is TRBV5-1 and J usage is TRBJ2-7; D possibly corresponds to TRBD2 (5 bases). The DNA of the CDR3 is TGCGCCAGCAGCCCAGAGGACTTAGGCTACGAGCAGTACTTC. Amino acid sequence: CASSPEDLGYEQYF.